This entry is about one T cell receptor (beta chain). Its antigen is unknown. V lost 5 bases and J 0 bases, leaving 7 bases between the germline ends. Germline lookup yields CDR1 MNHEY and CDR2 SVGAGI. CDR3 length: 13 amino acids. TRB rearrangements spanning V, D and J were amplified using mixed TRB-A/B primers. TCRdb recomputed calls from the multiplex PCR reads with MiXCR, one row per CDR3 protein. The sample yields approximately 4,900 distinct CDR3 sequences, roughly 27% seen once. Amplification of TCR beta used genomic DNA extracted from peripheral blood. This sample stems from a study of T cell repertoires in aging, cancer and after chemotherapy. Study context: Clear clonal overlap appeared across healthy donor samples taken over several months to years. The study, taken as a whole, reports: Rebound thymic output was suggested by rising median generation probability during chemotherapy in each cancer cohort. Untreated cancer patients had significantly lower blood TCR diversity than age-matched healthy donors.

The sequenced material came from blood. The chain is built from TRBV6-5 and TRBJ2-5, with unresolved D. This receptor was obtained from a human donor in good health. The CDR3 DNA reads TGTGCCAGCAGTCCGCAGTACCAAGAGACCCAGTACTTC. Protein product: CASSPQYQETQYF.